This passage covers 4 T cell receptor beta chains from one sample sequenced in a study of memory CD4+ T cells and cytomegalovirus serostatus. Single viable CD3+CD4+CD8-CD45RO+ cells were sorted as the memory CD4+ T cells. Assay used: immunoSEQ multiplex PCR; TCRdb lists only in-frame clones, some missing. The sample has some 40,000 clones, about 80% seen once. Source material: memory CD4+ T cells from blood. The receptors originated from an adult in good health and CMV-seropositive.

The chain couples TRBV29-1 to TRBJ1-4; 7 bases agree with TRBD1. The V and J ends lost 7 bases and 0 bases, in that order; junction bases with no gene match: 8. The CDR3 runs 15 residues. CDR1 is SQVTM, CDR2 ANQGSEA, per germline. This chain's CDR3 is CSAREGAATNEKLFF. The CDR3, as DNA: TGCAGCGCAAGGGAGGGGGCCGCAACTAATGAAAAACTGTTTTTT.

The chain uses TRBV6-1 and TRBJ2-5; 8 bases fit TRBD1. There are 14 residues in the CDR3. Germline-derived CDR1 and CDR2 are MNHNS and SASEGT. The J segment lost 5 bases and the V segment lost 6 bases, leaving 8 bases of the junction unmatched. CDR3 sequence: CASSRQGFLETQYF. In nucleotides, the CDR3 is TGTGCCAGCAGCCGACAGGGGTTTTTGGAGACCCAGTACTTC.

The chain employs TRBV7-8 and TRBJ2-5; 7 bases map to TRBD2. This CDR3 has 14 residues. Unmatched junction bases numbered 8, after V lost 7 bases and J lost 3 bases. Germline V gives CDR1 SGHVS, CDR2 FQNEAQ. CDR3 in DNA: TGTGCCAGCATCCAGAGACGGGGGGAAGAGACCCAGTACTTC. Its protein product is CASIQRRGEETQYF.

This clone turned up a few times. The chain recombines TRBV9 with TRBJ1-1, with D unclear. The germline CDR1 and CDR2 sequences are SGDLS and YYNGEE. The V and J ends lost 0 bases and 6 bases respectively, with 9 bases between them. The CDR3 length is 13 residues. The CDR3 DNA reads TGTGCCAGCAGCGTAGATGCCTGGGCTGAAGCTTTCTTT. It is translated as CASSVDAWAEAFF.